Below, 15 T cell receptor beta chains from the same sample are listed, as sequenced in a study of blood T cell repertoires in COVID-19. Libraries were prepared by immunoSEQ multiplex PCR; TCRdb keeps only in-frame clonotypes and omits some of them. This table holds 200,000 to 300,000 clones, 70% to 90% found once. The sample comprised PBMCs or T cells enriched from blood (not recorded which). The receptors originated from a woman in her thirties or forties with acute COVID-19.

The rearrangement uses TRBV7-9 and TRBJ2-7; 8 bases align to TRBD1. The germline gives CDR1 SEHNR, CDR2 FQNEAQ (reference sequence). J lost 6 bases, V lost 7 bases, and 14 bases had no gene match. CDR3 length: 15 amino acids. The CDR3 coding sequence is TGTGCCAGCACCCTAATAGGACAGGGAGTTGGCGAGCAGTACTTC. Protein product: CASTLIGQGVGEQYF.

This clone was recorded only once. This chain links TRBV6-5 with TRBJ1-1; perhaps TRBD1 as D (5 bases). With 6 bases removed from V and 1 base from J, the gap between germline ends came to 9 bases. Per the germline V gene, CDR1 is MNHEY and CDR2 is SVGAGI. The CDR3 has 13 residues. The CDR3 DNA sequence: TGTGCCAGCAGCGACAGTTCGAACACTGAAGCTTTCTTT. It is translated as CASSDSSNTEAFF.

The CDR3 is CASSGLAGGGVQFF. CDR3 in DNA: TGTGCCAGTAGCGGACTAGCGGGAGGGGGGGTGCAGTTCTTC. The chain recombines TRBV19 with TRBJ2-1; 15 positions match TRBD2. From germline, CDR1 is LNHDA and CDR2 SQIVND (reference sequence). The CDR3 totals 14 residues. V was clipped by 6 bases and J by 12 bases; unmatched bases: 6.

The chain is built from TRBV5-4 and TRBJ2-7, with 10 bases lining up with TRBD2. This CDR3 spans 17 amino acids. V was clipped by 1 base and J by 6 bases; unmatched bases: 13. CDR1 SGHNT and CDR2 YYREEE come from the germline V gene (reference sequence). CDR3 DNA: TGTGCCAGCAGCTTGCGACCCCCAGCGGGAGGGCTCCGCGAGCAGTACTTC. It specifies CASSLRPPAGGLREQYF.

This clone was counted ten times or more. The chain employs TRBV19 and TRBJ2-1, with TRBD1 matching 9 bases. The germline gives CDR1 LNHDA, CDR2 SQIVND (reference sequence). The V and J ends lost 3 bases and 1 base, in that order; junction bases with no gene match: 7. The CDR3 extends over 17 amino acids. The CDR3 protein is CASSISFGQGSYNEQFF. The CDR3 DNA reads TGTGCCAGTAGTATCAGTTTCGGACAGGGGTCCTACAATGAGCAGTTCTTC.

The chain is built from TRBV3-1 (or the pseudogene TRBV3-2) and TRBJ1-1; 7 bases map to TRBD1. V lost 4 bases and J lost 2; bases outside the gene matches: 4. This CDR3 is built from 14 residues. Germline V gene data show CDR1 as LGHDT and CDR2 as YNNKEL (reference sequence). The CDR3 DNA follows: TGTGCCAGCAGCCCTGGGACAGTTAACACTGAAGCTTTCTTT. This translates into CASSPGTVNTEAFF.

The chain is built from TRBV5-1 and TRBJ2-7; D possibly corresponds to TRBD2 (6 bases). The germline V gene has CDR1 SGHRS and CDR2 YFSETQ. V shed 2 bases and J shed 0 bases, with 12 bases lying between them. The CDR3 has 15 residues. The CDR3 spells CASSFSGRRSYEQYF. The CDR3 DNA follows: TGCGCCAGCAGCTTTAGCGGAAGGCGCTCCTACGAGCAGTACTTC.

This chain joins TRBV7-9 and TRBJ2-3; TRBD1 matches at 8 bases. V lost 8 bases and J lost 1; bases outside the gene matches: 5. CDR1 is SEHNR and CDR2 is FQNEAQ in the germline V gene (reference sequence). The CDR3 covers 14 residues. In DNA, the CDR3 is TGTGCCAGCTTGGGACAGGCGGGCACAGATACGCAGTATTTT. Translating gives CASLGQAGTDTQYF.

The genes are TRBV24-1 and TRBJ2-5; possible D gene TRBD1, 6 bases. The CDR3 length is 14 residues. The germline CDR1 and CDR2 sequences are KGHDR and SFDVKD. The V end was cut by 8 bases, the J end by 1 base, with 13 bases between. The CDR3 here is CATMDSTIQETQYF. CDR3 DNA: TGTGCCACCATGGACAGTACAATCCAAGAGACCCAGTACTTC.

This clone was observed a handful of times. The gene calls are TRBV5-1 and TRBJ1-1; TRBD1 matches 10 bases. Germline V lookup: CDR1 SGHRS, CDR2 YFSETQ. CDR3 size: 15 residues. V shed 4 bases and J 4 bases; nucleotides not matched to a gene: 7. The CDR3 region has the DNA TGCGCCAGCAGCAGGGACAGGGGCGCAGGCACTGAAGCTTTCTTT. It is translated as CASSRDRGAGTEAFF.

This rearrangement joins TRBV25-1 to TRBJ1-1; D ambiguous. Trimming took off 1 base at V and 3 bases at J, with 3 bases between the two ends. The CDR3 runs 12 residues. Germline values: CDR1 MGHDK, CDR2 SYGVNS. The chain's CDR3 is CASSESYTEAFF. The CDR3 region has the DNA TGTGCCAGCAGTGAATCCTACACTGAAGCTTTCTTT.

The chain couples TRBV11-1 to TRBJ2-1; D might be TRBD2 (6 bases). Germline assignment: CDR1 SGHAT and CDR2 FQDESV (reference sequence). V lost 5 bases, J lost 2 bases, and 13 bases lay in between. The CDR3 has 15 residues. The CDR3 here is CASSTGLSPYNEQFF. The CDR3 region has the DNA TGTGCCAGCAGCACCGGACTATCCCCCTACAATGAGCAGTTCTTC.

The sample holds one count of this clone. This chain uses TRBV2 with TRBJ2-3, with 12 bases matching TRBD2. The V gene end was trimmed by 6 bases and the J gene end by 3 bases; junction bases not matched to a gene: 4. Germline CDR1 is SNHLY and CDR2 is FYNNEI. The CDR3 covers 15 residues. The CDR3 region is CASSTTSGRTDTQYF. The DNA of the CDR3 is TGTGCCAGCAGCACTACTAGCGGGAGGACAGATACGCAGTATTTT. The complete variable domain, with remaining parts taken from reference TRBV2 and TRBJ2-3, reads EPEVTQTPSHQVTQMGQEVILRCVPISNHLYFYWYRQILGQKVEFLVSFYNNEISEKSEIFDDQFSVERPDGSNFTLKIRSTKLEDSAMYFCASSTTSGRTDTQYFGPGTRLTVL.

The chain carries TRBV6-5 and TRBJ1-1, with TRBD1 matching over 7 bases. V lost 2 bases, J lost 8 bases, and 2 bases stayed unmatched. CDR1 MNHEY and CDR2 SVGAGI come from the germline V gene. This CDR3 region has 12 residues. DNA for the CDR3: TGTGCCAGCAGTTACGGACAGGTGGAAGCTTTCTTT. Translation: CASSYGQVEAFF.

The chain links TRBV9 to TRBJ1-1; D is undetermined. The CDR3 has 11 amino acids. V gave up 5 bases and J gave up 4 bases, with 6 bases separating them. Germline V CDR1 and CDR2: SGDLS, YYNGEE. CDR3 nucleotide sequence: TGTGCCAGCAGGGAGGGCACTGAAGCTTTCTTT. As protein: CASREGTEAFF.